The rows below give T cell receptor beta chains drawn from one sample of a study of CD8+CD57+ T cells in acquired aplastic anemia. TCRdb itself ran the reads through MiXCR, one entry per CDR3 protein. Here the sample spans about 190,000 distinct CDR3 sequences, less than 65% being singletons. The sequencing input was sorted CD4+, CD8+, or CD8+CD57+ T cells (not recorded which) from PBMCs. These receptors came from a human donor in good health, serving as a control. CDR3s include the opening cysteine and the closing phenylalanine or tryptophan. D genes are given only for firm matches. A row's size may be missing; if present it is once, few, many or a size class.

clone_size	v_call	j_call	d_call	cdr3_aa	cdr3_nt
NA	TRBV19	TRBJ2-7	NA	CASSIAWGSYEQYF	TGTGCCAGTAGTATTGCCTGGGGCTCCTACGAGCAGTACTTC
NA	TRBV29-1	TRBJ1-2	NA	CSVEVVRNYGYTF	TGCAGCGTTGAAGTGGTCAGAAACTATGGCTACACCTTC
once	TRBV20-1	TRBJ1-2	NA	CSARRGLLYGYTF	TGCAGTGCTAGAAGGGGCTTACTCTATGGCTACACCTTC
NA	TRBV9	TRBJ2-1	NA	CASSVVEDQQFF	TGTGCCAGCAGCGTAGTGGAAGATCAGCAGTTCTTC
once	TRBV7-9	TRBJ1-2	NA	CASSLEELTVNYGYTF	TGTGCCAGCAGCTTAGAAGAGCTGACAGTTAACTATGGCTACACCTTC
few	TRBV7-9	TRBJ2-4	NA	CASSSMAQGGNIQYF	TGTGCCAGCAGCTCGATGGCCCAGGGAGGAAACATTCAGTACTTC
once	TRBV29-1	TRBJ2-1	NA	CSVEDLDISEQFF	TGCAGCGTTGAAGATCTTGATATAAGTGAGCAGTTCTTC
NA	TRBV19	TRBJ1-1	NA	CASSGRNTEAFF	TGTGCCAGTAGTGGACGGAACACTGAAGCTTTCTTT
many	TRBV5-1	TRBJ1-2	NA	CASSSAATGNYGYTF	TGCGCCAGCAGCTCCGCCGCGACAGGCAACTATGGCTACACCTTC
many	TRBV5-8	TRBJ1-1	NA	CASRQGLLNTEAFF	TGTGCCAGCAGACAGGGCCTATTGAACACTGAAGCTTTCTTT
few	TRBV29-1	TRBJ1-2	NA	CSVSSGKNYGYTF	TGCAGCGTATCATCGGGGAAGAACTATGGCTACACCTTC
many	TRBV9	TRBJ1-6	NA	CASSRDGGNFGSPLHF	TGTGCCAGCAGCCGGGACGGCGGCAACTTTGGTTCACCCCTCCACTTT
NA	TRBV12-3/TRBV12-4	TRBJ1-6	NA	CASSFFNSPLHF	TGTGCCAGCAGTTTCTTTAATTCACCCCTCCACTTT
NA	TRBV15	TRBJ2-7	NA	CATSRVETGSSYEQYF	TGTGCCACCAGCAGAGTCGAGACAGGTTCCTCCTACGAGCAGTACTTC
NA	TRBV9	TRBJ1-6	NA	CASSVGDRPNSPLHF	TGTGCCAGCAGCGTAGGAGACAGGCCTAATTCACCCCTCCACTTT
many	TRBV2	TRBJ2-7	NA	CATAGPSGAEQYF	TGTGCCACGGCGGGACCCAGCGGCGCCGAGCAGTACTTC
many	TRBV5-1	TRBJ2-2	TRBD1	CASTLTGTAVTGELFF	TGCGCCAGCACCTTGACCGGGACAGCTGTCACCGGGGAGCTGTTTTTT
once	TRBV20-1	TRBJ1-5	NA	CSASVMGPNQPQHF	TGCAGTGCTAGTGTTATGGGACCCAATCAGCCCCAGCATTTT
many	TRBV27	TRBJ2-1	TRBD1	CASSPGTAQKGYNEQFF	TGTGCCAGCAGCCCCGGGACAGCCCAAAAGGGGTACAATGAGCAGTTCTTC